Sequencing of this T cell receptor beta chain was carried out in a study of cytomegalovirus exposure and HLA in healthy donors. Study conclusions and caveats: TCR beta chain V- and J-gene trimming was linked, in a later analysis, to a missense variant in DCLRE1C. Presence/absence analyses treated sequencing depth as roughly uniform across donors.

With 60 Vbeta and 13 Jbeta primers, the PCR was carried out. In the study's own analysis: Unique TCR beta chains numbered around 75 million in a later analysis, with 10 million to 14 million shared. Repertoires were generated with immunoSEQ multiplex PCR, while TCRdb's copy carries only in-frame clones and drops some. That table supplies the V and J calls and clone size; D and trimming were determined from the DNA. Here the sample spans around 190,000 clones, around nine tenths being singletons. Concerning this clone itself: Its antigen is as yet unknown.

Germline CDR1 and CDR2: SGHKS and YYEKEE (reference sequence). This CDR3 is built from 14 residues. Trimming shortened V by 3 bases and J by 1 base, and 7 bases separated the two germline ends. This rearrangement joins TRBV5-5 to TRBJ1-4; possibly TRBD1 for D (6 bases). The sample was PBMCs. The receptor was isolated from a woman under 30 in good health and CMV-seronegative. The CDR3 protein is CASSSTGTNEKLFF. CDR3 nucleotides: TGTGCCAGCAGCTCGACAGGAACTAATGAAAAACTGTTTTTT.